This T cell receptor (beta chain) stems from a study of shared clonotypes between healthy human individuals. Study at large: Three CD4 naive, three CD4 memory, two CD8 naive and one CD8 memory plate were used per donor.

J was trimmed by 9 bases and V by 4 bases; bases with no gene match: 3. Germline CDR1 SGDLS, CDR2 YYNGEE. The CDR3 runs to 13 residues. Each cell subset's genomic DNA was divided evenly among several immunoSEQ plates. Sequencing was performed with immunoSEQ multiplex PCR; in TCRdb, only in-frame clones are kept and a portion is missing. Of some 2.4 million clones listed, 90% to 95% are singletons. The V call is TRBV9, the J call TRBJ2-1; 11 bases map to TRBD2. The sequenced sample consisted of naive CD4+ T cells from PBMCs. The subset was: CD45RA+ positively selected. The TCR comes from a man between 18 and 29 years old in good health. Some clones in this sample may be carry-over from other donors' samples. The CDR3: CASSQTSGTEQFF. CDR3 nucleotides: TGTGCCAGCAGCCAGACTAGCGGGACTGAGCAGTTCTTC.